A single sample gave rise to the 19 T cell receptor beta chains below, sequenced in a study of T cell clonality in common variable immunodeficiency. Clones were sequenced by immunoSEQ multiplex PCR, and TCRdb holds only the in-frame ones, with some missing. The counts give 40,000 to 65,000 clones, none of them seen only once; about 1.8% is held by the top ten. What was sequenced was peripheral blood mononuclear cells. These receptors were obtained from a person aged 18 to 69 in good health.

This clone has ten or more counts. The read terminates 3 residues before the CDR3 end, so the remaining end is supplied by the germline J gene. The chain uses TRBV5-6 and TRBJ2-3, with TRBD1 matching 9 bases. The CDR3 has 14 amino acids. Germline V gives CDR1 SGHDT, CDR2 YYEEEE. The CDR3 is CASSFSTGGWPQYF. The sequenced CDR3 bases are TGTGCCAGCAGCTTTTCGACAGGGGGATGGCCG. Combining the CDR3 with reference TRBV5-6 and TRBJ2-3 gives the whole variable domain DAGVTQSPTHLIKTRGQQVTLRCSPKSGHDTVSWYQQALGQGPQFIFQYYEEEERQRGNFPDRFSGHQFPNYSSELNVNALLLGDSALYLCASSFSTGGWPQYFGPGTRLTVL.

In its sample, this clone was seen many times. One junction end does not reproduce the germline sequence, and a read error may be involved. The read finishes 3 residues shy of the CDR3 end, and the germline J gene is used to complete it. The chain couples TRBV4-2 to TRBJ1-2; TRBD1 matches at 7 bases. Germline V CDR1 and CDR2: LGHNA, YNFKEQ. The CDR3 contains 15 residues. Partial CDR3 DNA: TGCGCCAGCAGCCAAGTGAGACAGGGTAACTATGGC. It encodes CASSQVRQGNYG. The CDR3 as a whole reads CASSQVRQGNYGYTF.

There are many counts of this clone. The CDR3 is cut off 3 residues early in the read; its end comes from the germline J gene. The V call is TRBV7-6, the J call TRBJ2-7, with D possibly being TRBD2 (5 bases). Germline CDR1 reads SGHVS; CDR2 reads FNYEAQ. The V gene lost 6 bases and the J gene lost 3 bases, with 12 bases spanning the gap. CDR3 size: 13 residues. CDR3 region: CASRPAGVYEQYF. The covered CDR3 bases are TGTGCCAGCAGGCCTGCCGGGGTCTACGAG.

This clone came up many times. The read halts 3 residues ahead of the CDR3 end, with the missing end drawn from the germline J gene. The chain couples TRBV29-1 to TRBJ1-4; TRBD1 aligns across 9 bases. CDR3 size: 14 residues. V was clipped by 7 bases and J by 6 bases; unmatched bases: 9. Germline loops: CDR1 SQVTM, CDR2 ANQGSEA. CDR3 protein: CSALGGQGDEKLFF. The covered CDR3 bases are TGCAGCGCCCTAGGGGGACAGGGAGATGAAAAA. The full variable domain, in which reference TRBV29-1 and TRBJ1-4 provide the parts outside the CDR3, is SAVISQKPSRDICQRGTSLTIQCQVDSQVTMMFWYRQQPGQSLTLIATANQGSEATYESGFVIDKFPISRPNLTFSTLTVSNMSPEDSSIYLCSALGGQGDEKLFFGSGTQLSVL.

This clone appeared many times. CDR3 sequence reads: CASSLVGRGDFGYTF. The DNA read from the CDR3 is TGTGCCAGCAGCTTAGTGGGCAGGGGGGACTTTGGC. The chain is built from TRBV7-2 and TRBJ1-2; 7 bases agree with TRBD1. The read terminates 3 residues ahead of where the CDR3 ends, so the germline J gene completes it. The germline gives CDR1 SGHTA, CDR2 FQGNSA. J was trimmed by 7 bases and V by 1 base; bases with no gene match: 9. This CDR3 has 15 amino acids. Full variable domain (outside the CDR3, taken from reference TRBV7-2 and TRBJ1-2): GAGVSQSPSNKVTEKGKDVELRCDPISGHTALYWYRQSLGQGLEFLIYFQGNSAPDKSGLPSDRFSAERTGGSVSTLTIQRTQQEDSAVYLCASSLVGRGDFGYTFGSGTRLTVV.

This clone was counted a few times. Read coverage stops 3 residues before the CDR3 terminus; the germline J gene supplies the remainder. The V and J genes are TRBV2 and TRBJ1-3; tentative D call: TRBD1 (6 bases). The CDR3 extends over 14 amino acids. CDR1 and CDR2 from the germline V gene are SNHLY and FYNNEI. V lost 6 bases, J lost 1 base, and 10 bases lay in between. Incomplete CDR3 DNA: TGTGCCAGCAGGGAGGACAGTTCTGGAAACACC. It yields the protein CASREDSSGNT. The full CDR3 is CASREDSSGNTIYF.

This clone was recorded many times. The CDR3 end lies 3 residues beyond the end of the read and is filled in from the germline J gene. The gene calls are TRBV5-1 and TRBJ1-4; D is possibly TRBD1 (6 bases). The CDR3 is 15 residues long. Germline V gives CDR1 SGHRS, CDR2 YFSETQ. The part of the CDR3 DNA that was read is TGCGCCAGCAGCACTGGGGGCCAGGAGAATTCACCA. Translating gives CASSTGGQENSP. The CDR3 in its entirety is CASSTGGQENSPLFF.

This clone was counted ten times or more. The sequence runs out 3 residues before the end of the CDR3; the remainder is reconstructed from the germline J gene. The chain joins TRBV2 to TRBJ2-5; possibly TRBD2 for D (5 bases). The V end was cut by 1 base, the J end by 1 base, with 7 bases between. CDR3 length: 14 amino acids. Germline V CDR1 and CDR2: SNHLY, FYNNEI. CDR3 residues: CASSEGTRQETQYF. The sequenced part of the CDR3 DNA is TGTGCCAGCAGTGAAGGGACTCGCCAAGAGACC. The full variable domain, with the rest looked up from reference TRBV2 and TRBJ2-5, is EPEVTQTPSHQVTQMGQEVILRCVPISNHLYFYWYRQILGQKVEFLVSFYNNEISEKSEIFDDQFSVERPDGSNFTLKIRSTKLEDSAMYFCASSEGTRQETQYFGPGTRLLVL.

This clone was found many times. Sequence at one end of the junction differs from germline and may be a read error. The read falls 3 residues short of the CDR3 end, and the missing part is taken from the germline J gene. V and J are TRBV4-2 and TRBJ2-1; 9 bases line up with TRBD2. Germline assignment: CDR1 LGHNA and CDR2 YNFKEQ. The CDR3 spans 15 residues. The CDR3 here is CASSQIAGEVNEQFF. Incomplete CDR3 DNA: TGCGCCAGCAGCCAAATAGCGGGAGAGGTAAATGAG.

For this clone: This may be a read error: a much more frequent sequence differs by one nucleotide. Sequencing ends 3 residues short of the CDR3 end; the germline J gene provides the rest. The chain employs TRBV30 and TRBJ2-3; D is uncertain. Per the germline V gene, CDR1 is GTSNPN and CDR2 is SVGIG (reference sequence). The CDR3 has 13 residues. Partial CDR3 DNA: TGTGCCTGGAGTGGAGGTAGCAATCAGCCG. Protein sequence: CAWSGGSNQP. The CDR3, in full, reads CAWSGGSNQPQYF.

There are many counts of this clone. The CDR3 end is not reached by the read, which stops 3 residues before it; the germline J gene fills it in. The chain joins TRBV2 to TRBJ1-4, with 7 bases identical to TRBD1. The CDR3 contains 14 residues. V dropped 3 bases and J dropped 8; count of bases not matched to a gene: 6. Germline-derived CDR1 and CDR2 are SNHLY and FYNNEI. CDR3 amino acids: CASSDEGGEEKLFF. The sequenced part of the CDR3 DNA is TGTGCCAGCAGTGATGAAGGGGGCGAAGAAAAA.

Concerning this clone: From the germline J gene comes the end of the CDR3, since the read stops 3 residues before it. The gene calls are TRBV19 and TRBJ1-5; 8 positions agree with TRBD1. Germline CDR1 reads LNHDA; CDR2 reads SQIVND (reference sequence). V lost 3 bases to trimming and J lost 6 bases; unmatched junction nucleotides: 10. The CDR3 covers 16 residues. This CDR3 is CASSIYQGAVLQPQHF. The CDR3 bases that were read are TGTGCCAGTAGTATTTATCAGGGGGCTGTGCTTCAGCCC.

This clone was seen at least ten times. The read comes to an end 3 residues before the CDR3 does, leaving the germline J gene to fill in the end. This chain links TRBV5-1 with TRBJ1-1, with unresolved D. Trimming pared 1 base from V and 6 bases from J, leaving 7 bases between. The CDR3 has 12 residues. Germline V gene lookup returns CDR1 SGHRS and CDR2 YFSETQ. CDR3 loop: CASSLIGAEAFF. The covered CDR3 bases are TGCGCCAGCAGCTTGATCGGGGCTGAA.

This clone was recorded a few times. The read is 3 residues too short to cover the CDR3 end, so that end is filled in from the germline J gene. The rearrangement joins TRBV11-3 to TRBJ2-5; D is undetermined. The CDR3 totals 13 residues. Per the germline V gene, CDR1 is SGHNT and CDR2 is YENEEA. V gave up 2 bases and J gave up 0 bases, with 4 bases separating them. The CDR3 bases that were read are TGTGCCAGCAGCTTATATAACCAAGAGACC. Translated, it gives CASSLYNQET. The entire CDR3 is CASSLYNQETQYF.

This clone showed up many times. The CDR3 end lies 3 residues beyond the end of the read and is filled in from the germline J gene. V and J are TRBV5-1 and TRBJ2-5; no firm D call. Germline V gene sequence: CDR1 SGHRS, CDR2 YFSETQ. This CDR3 region has 15 residues. Between the trimmed V and J ends, which lost 1 base and 0 bases, there was a span of 10 bases. CDR3 amino acids: CASSLRRLYQETQYF. CDR3 DNA (partial): TGCGCCAGCAGCTTGCGAAGACTTTACCAAGAGACC.

In its sample, this clone is medium-sized. From the germline J gene comes the end of the CDR3, since the read stops 3 residues before it. J is TRBJ2-2 and V is TRBV6-2 or TRBV6-3; D uncertain. The CDR3 spans 13 residues. V shed 7 bases and J shed 5 bases, with 11 bases lying between them. Germline CDR1 is MNHEY and CDR2 is SVGEGT. The CDR3 sequence is CASTNTGTGELFF. The sequenced part of the CDR3 DNA is TGTGCCAGCACAAACACGGGTACCGGGGAG.

This clone was observed many times. The read terminates 3 residues before the CDR3 end, so the remaining end is supplied by the germline J gene. The chain employs TRBV7-2 and TRBJ2-3; no clear D gene. The CDR3 spans 15 residues. Between the trimmed V and J ends, which lost 2 bases and 2 bases, there was a span of 11 bases. Looked up from germline, CDR1 is SGHTA and CDR2 is FQGNSA. The sequenced CDR3 bases are TGTGCCAGCAGCTTAATGTTGGCGGCCACAGATACG. It specifies CASSLMLAATDT. The CDR3 in its entirety is CASSLMLAATDTQYF.

The table lists this clone with many counts. Read sequence stops 3 residues before the CDR3 end, and the germline J gene provides the missing end. The rearrangement joins TRBV7-9 to TRBJ2-5; no clear D. CDR3 length equals 13 residues. The ends were cut back, 1 base at V and 2 bases at J, with 5 bases in the middle. Germline V gives CDR1 SEHNR, CDR2 FQNEAQ (reference sequence). The DNA read from the CDR3 is TGTGCCAGCAGCTTAGTTCGGCAAGAGACC. This translates into CASSLVRQET. The full CDR3 reads CASSLVRQETQYF.

There are many counts of this clone. The observed sequence ends 3 residues before the CDR3 terminus, with the missing tail filled in from the germline J gene. J is TRBJ1-2 and V is TRBV10-3; 8 nucleotides line up with TRBD1. Germline CDR1 ENHRY, CDR2 SYGVKD. The CDR3 consists of 13 residues. Losses at the gene ends were 6 bases for V and 6 bases for J; bases not matched to a gene: 6. The CDR3 spells CAISETGEDGYTF. CDR3 DNA, as far as it was read: TGTGCCATCAGCGAGACAGGGGAGGATGGC.